This T cell receptor beta chain stems from a study of Graves' ophthalmopathy and Graves' hyperthyroidism. Study findings and constraints: Sensitivity reached 70.59% and specificity more than 72% when the model predicted ophthalmopathy progression. Blood contained most expanded thyroid clonotypes exceeding 0.001 frequency.

Amplification targeted the TCR beta CDR3 regions, with RNA transcripts as the source material. The library came from an HTBI-primed first-round RT-PCR and a second-round multiplex PCR. TCRdb fed the multiplex PCR reads into MiXCR, producing one record per CDR3 protein. The sample has some 390,000 distinct CDR3 sequences; 18% are singletons. A duration under 3 months, NOSPECS ≥4, CAS ≥3 and moderate-to-severe activity characterized the donors with ophthalmopathy. Clinical symptoms, serum thyroxine, TRAb, thyroid ultrasound and orbital computed tomography formed the basis of diagnosis. CDR3 length: 14 residues. Trimming cost V 5 bases and J 2 bases, with 13 bases left between them. Ten or more counts support this clonotype. Its cognate antigen is unknown.

Material: peripheral blood. The V call is TRBV12-3 or TRBV12-4, the J call TRBJ2-7; D is ambiguous. This TCR derives from a woman younger than 30 with Graves' ophthalmopathy. CDR3 residues: CASSDGPITYEQYF. CDR3 nucleotide sequence: TGTGCCAGCAGTGACGGACCCATCACCTACGAGCAGTACTTC.